These T cell receptor beta chains were read from a single sample in a study of T-cell memory formation after mild COVID-19. Each CDR3 protein gets one entry after TCRdb re-called the 5' RACE reads with MiXCR. The sample has hundreds of thousands of distinct CDR3 sequences, less than 25% seen once. The sample was PBMCs or a T cell subset sorted from them (not recorded which). The receptors stem from an adult woman who had mild COVID-19 (a few samples of this study predate the infection). Cell type and time point are not known. Each CDR3 is given with its conserved first and last residue. The D gene is left open where the match is weak. Clone size, where shown, is once, few, many, or a class for clones that have expanded.

clone_size d_call j_call v_call cdr3_length cdr3_nt cdr3_aa
few . TRBJ2-5 TRBV29-1 13 TGCAGCGGAGAATCGGAACTTCAAGAGACCCAGTACTTC CSGESELQETQYF
few TRBD1 TRBJ2-5 TRBV9 16 TGTGCCAGCACCTCCTCCTGGGACAGGGGGCCAGAGACCCAGTACTTC CASTSSWDRGPETQYF
few . TRBJ1-1 TRBV7-2 14 TGTGCCAGCAGCGCCCAGCGGGCGAACACTGAAGCTTTCTTT CASSAQRANTEAFF
. . TRBJ2-7 TRBV6-5 11 TGTGCCAGCAGGGACAGCTACGAGCAGTACTTC CASRDSYEQYF
few . TRBJ1-3 TRBV12-3/TRBV12-4 16 TGTGCCAGCAGCTCCTCCTTTGGCCTCTCTGGAAACACCATATATTTT CASSSSFGLSGNTIYF
few . TRBJ1-2 TRBV12-3/TRBV12-4 12 TGTGCCAGCAGTTTGTCGCGCTATGGCTACACCTTC CASSLSRYGYTF
. . TRBJ1-1 TRBV5-1 15 TGCGCCAGCAGCCCGCTTGACAGAAAAGTCGGCGACGCTTTCTTT CASSPLDRKVGDAFF
. . TRBJ2-2 TRBV9 14 TGTGCCAGCAGCGTAGACCGAAGTACCGGGGAGCTGTTTTTT CASSVDRSTGELFF
many TRBD1 TRBJ2-7 TRBV7-9 15 TGTGCCAGCAGCTTGGGTTGGGACAGGGGCTACGAGCAGTACTTC CASSLGWDRGYEQYF
. . TRBJ2-2 TRBV16 13 TGTGCCAGCAGCCAACGGGGAAGCGGGGAGCTGTTTTTT CASSQRGSGELFF
few . TRBJ2-5 TRBV6-2/TRBV6-3 14 TGTGCCAGCAGGATTGGTGGGGAGAGTGAGACCCAGTACTTC CASRIGGESETQYF
. . TRBJ1-6 TRBV9 14 TGTGCCAGCAGCGTAGGGACAGCAAATTCACCCCTCCACTTT CASSVGTANSPLHF
. TRBD1 TRBJ2-7 TRBV3-1 15 TGTGCCAGCAGCCATGCCCCGGGACAGGGGAACGAGCAGTACTTC CASSHAPGQGNEQYF
few . TRBJ2-1 TRBV7-6 14 TGTGCCAGCAGCTCGCGGGCAGGGGACAATGAGCAGTTCTTC CASSSRAGDNEQFF
. . TRBJ2-4 TRBV27 14 TGTGCCAGCACGTCCGGGACCAGGACGAACATTCAGTACTTC CASTSGTRTNIQYF
. TRBD1 TRBJ2-7 TRBV20-1 12 TGCAGTGCACTGGGACAGGTCTACGAGCAGTACTTC CSALGQVYEQYF
. . TRBJ2-7 TRBV15 12 TGTGCCACCAGCAGACAAGGGAGTCCTCAGTACTTC CATSRQGSPQYF
. . TRBJ2-1 TRBV7-2 11 TGTGCCAGCAGCTTTAACCTTGAGCAGTTCTTC CASSFNLEQFF
few TRBD2 TRBJ2-1 TRBV7-8 18 TGTGCCAGCAGCCCCCGGTCTAGCGGGAGGAGCTCCTACAATGAGCAGTTCTTC CASSPRSSGRSSYNEQFF
. . TRBJ1-1 TRBV4-2 16 TGTGCCAGCAGCCAAGATCTCGCGCGGTTGGCCACTGAAGCTTTCTTT CASSQDLARLATEAFF
few . TRBJ1-1 TRBV5-1 12 TGCGCCAGCAGCTTGGGGGACTCTGAGGCTTTCTTT CASSLGDSEAFF
. TRBD2 TRBJ2-1 TRBV20-1 17 TGCAGTGCTCGCGCCTACTGGACTAGCGGGAATTACAATGAGCAGTTCTTC CSARAYWTSGNYNEQFF
. . TRBJ2-1 TRBV6-2/TRBV6-3 12 TGTGCCAGCGCTCGTAAGAGCTATGAGCAGTTCTTC CASARKSYEQFF
. TRBD1 TRBJ2-7 TRBV20-1 14 TGCAGTGCTAGGGGACAGGAGGGTTGGTCCGAGCAGTACTTC CSARGQEGWSEQYF
many . TRBJ2-5 TRBV11-2 14 TGTGCCAGCAGCTTACCGTCTTCTCAAGAGACCCAGTACTTC CASSLPSSQETQYF
. . TRBJ1-3 TRBV18 13 TGTGCCAGCTCACCGAATGATGGAAACACCATATATTTT CASSPNDGNTIYF
. TRBD2 TRBJ2-1 TRBV6-5 20 TGTGCCAGCAGTTACTCGGTAGGGACTAGCGGGAGGGCCAAGGCCCGTGAGCAGTTCTTC CASSYSVGTSGRAKAREQFF
few . TRBJ2-3 TRBV9 15 TGTGCCAGCAGGTTAGTGGACAGCAGCACAGATACGCAGTATTTT CASRLVDSSTDTQYF
. . TRBJ1-5 TRBV11-2 13 TGTGCCAGCAGCTTATTTCCCAATCAGCCCCAGCATTTT CASSLFPNQPQHF
. . TRBJ2-1 TRBV5-1 12 TGCGCCAGCAGCCTGGGCGGGGTGGAGCAGTTCTTC CASSLGGVEQFF
once TRBD2 TRBJ2-1 TRBV20-1 15 TGCAGTGCTAGGCATAGCGGGAGCTTTAACAATGAGCAGTTCTTC CSARHSGSFNNEQFF
few . TRBJ2-1 TRBV12-5 13 TGTGCTAGTGGGGCTAGTGGCTACAATGAGCAGTTCTTC CASGASGYNEQFF
few TRBD2 TRBJ2-1 TRBV27 18 TGTGCCAGCAGCCTTTCGGTGACAGCGGGGGGGCGGGACAATGAGCAGTTCTTC CASSLSVTAGGRDNEQFF
. TRBD1 TRBJ2-7 TRBV5-1 14 TGCGCCAGCAGCTTGGGCCAGGGGGCATCCGAGCAGTACTTC CASSLGQGASEQYF
few . TRBJ2-1 TRBV6-5 16 TGTGCCAGCAGTTCCGGGACGGAGATTCTCTACAATGAGCAGTTCTTC CASSSGTEILYNEQFF
. . TRBJ2-2 TRBV20-1 14 TGCGGCACGCCCTTGCCGGGTCGAACCGGGGAGCTGTTTTTT CGTPLPGRTGELFF
few . TRBJ1-5 TRBV7-2 15 TGTGCCAGCAGCTTAGACAGGGCAGACAATCAGCCCCAGCATTTT CASSLDRADNQPQHF
few TRBD2 TRBJ2-1 TRBV27 20 TGTGCCAGCAGTATTCACCGGACTAGCGGGAGGGCGAGCTCCTACAATGAGCAGTTCTTC CASSIHRTSGRASSYNEQFF
. TRBD2 TRBJ2-7 TRBV4-1 16 TGCGCCAGCAGCCAAACTAGCGGGGGCGACTCCTACGAGCAGTACTTC CASSQTSGGDSYEQYF
few . TRBJ2-5 TRBV18 13 TGTGCCAGCTCACATAAATACCAAGAGACCCAGTACTTC CASSHKYQETQYF
few . TRBJ2-7 TRBV5-1 14 TGCGCCAGCAGCTTATCCATGCTGGTGTACGAGCAGTACTTC CASSLSMLVYEQYF
. TRBD1 TRBJ1-2 TRBV9 14 TGTGCCAGCAGCGGCGGACAGGCCTTATATGGCTACACCTTC CASSGGQALYGYTF
. TRBD2 TRBJ2-1 TRBV4-2 15 TGTGCCAGCAGCCCAAGACGGGAGGGCCGCGATGAGCAGTTCTTC CASSPRREGRDEQFF
few . TRBJ1-1 TRBV5-1 14 TGCGCCAGCAGCGCCGGGGACTTGAACACTGAAGCTTTCTTT CASSAGDLNTEAFF